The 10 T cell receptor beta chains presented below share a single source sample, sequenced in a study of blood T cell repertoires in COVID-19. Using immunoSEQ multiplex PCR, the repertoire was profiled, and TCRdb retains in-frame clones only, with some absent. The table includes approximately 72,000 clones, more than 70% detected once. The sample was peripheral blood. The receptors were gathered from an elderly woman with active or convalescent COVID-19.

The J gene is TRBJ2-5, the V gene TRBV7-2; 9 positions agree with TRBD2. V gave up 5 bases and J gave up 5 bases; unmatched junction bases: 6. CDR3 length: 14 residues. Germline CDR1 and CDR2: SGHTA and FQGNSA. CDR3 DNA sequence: TGTGCCAGCAGCCGCGGGGGGGCCGGGGAGACCCAGTACTTC. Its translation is CASSRGGAGETQYF.

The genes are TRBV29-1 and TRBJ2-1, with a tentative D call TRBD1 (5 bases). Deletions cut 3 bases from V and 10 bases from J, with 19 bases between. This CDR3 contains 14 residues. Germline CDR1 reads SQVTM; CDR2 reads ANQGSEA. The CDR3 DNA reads TGCAGCGTTGATAACAGGCCCGCTTTACGGGAGCAGTTCTTC. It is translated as CSVDNRPALREQFF.

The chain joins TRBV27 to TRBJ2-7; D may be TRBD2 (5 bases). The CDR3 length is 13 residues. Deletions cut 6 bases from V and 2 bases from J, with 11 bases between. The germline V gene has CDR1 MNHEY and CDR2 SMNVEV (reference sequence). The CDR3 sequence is CASRGLGTYEQYF. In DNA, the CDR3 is TGTGCCAGCAGGGGTCTCGGGACCTACGAGCAGTACTTC.

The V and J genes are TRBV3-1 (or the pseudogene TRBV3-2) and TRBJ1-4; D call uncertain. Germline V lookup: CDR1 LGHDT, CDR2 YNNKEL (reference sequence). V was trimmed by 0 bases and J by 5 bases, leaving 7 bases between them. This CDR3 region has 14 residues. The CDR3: CASSQDRINEKLFF. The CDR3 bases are TGTGCCAGCAGCCAAGACAGGATCAATGAAAAACTGTTTTTT.

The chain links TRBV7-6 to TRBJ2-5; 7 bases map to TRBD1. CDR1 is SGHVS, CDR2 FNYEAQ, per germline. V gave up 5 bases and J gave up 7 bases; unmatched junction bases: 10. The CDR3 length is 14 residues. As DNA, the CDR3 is TGTGCCAGCAGCGATCGACAGGGTTTCGGGACCCAGTACTTC. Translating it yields CASSDRQGFGTQYF.

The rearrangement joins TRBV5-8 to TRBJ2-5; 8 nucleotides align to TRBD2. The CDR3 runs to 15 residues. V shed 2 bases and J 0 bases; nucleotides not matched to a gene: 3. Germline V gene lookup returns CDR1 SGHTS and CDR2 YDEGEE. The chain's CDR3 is CASSFGRGDQETQYF. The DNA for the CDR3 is TGTGCCAGCAGCTTCGGGCGGGGGGACCAAGAGACCCAGTACTTC.

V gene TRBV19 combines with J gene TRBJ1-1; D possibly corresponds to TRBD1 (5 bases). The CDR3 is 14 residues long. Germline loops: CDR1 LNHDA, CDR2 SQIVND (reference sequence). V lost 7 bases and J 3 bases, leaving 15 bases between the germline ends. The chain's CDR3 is CASNWLATDTEAFF. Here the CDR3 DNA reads TGTGCCAGTAATTGGCTGGCGACAGACACTGAAGCTTTCTTT.

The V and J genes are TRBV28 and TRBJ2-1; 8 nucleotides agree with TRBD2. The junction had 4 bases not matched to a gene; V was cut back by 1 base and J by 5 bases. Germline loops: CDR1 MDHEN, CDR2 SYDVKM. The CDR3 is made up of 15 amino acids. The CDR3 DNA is TGTGCCAGCAGTTTATTTAGGCGGGGGGACAATGAGCAGTTCTTC. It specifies CASSLFRRGDNEQFF.

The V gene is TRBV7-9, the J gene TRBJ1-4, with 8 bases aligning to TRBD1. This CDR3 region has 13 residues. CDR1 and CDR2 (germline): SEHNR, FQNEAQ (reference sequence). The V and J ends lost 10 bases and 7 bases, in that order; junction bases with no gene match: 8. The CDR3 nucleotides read TGTGCCACCCGTGGGGACAGGCTTGAAAAACTGTTTTTT. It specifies CATRGDRLEKLFF.

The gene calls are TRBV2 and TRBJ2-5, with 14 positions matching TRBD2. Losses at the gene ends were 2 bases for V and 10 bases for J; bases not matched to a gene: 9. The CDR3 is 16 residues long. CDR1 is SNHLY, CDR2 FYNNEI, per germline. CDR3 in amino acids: CASSERGLAGELNQYF. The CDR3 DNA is TGTGCCAGCAGTGAACGGGGACTAGCGGGGGAGTTGAACCAGTACTTC.